Below, 9 T cell receptor beta chains from the same sample are listed, as sequenced in a study of tissue T cells after allogeneic stem cell transplantation (dated by TCRdb to between 2020 and 2023). The time point tag for this specimen amounts to: mouse harvest day 7 after allogeneic transplant. Each mouse graft, delivered by tail vein injection, combined 10^6 splenic CD5+ T cells with 10^7 T-cell-depleted bone marrow cells. The library was built by means of the immunoSEQ multiplex PCR assay. This immuneACCESS table, as held by TCRdb, lists in-frame sequences with V and J called but not all clones. Of the missing ones, under half trace to an unresolved V gene in checked studies; the others have no known cause. This sample gives approximately 7,900 clones in total; around 40% of them show up just once. The ten biggest clones cover 2% to 2.5% of the sample. The specimen sequenced was skin. These receptors all stem from a female BALB/c mouse given C57BL/6 T cells with graft-versus-host disease after an allogeneic hematopoietic cell transplant.

A word on this clone: Any gene name here is a mouse gene name. This CDR3 is CASSSGQGENSPLYF. CDR3 DNA (partial): TGTGCCAGCAGCTCGGGACAGGGAGAGAATTCGCCCCTCTAC. The chain couples TRBV13-1 to TRBJ1-6; 9 positions agree with TRBD1. The read ends 1 residue early relative to the CDR3; the germline J gene fills the gap. TRBJ1-6 is an ORF for which the function is uncertain. This CDR3 region has 15 residues. V shed 5 bases, J shed 7 bases, and the junction held 7 bases outside the gene matches. The germline V gene encodes CDR1 NSHNY and CDR2 SYGAGN.

With respect to this clone: Gene names refer to mouse genes. With the read ending 1 residue before the CDR3 end, the germline J gene is used to fill in that end. The chain joins TRBV26 to TRBJ1-5, with a possible D match to TRBD1 (6 bases). Per the germline V gene, CDR1 is KGHPV and CDR2 is FQNQEV (reference sequence). Trimming shortened V by 5 bases and J by 0 bases, and 11 bases separated the two germline ends. The CDR3 is 15 amino acids. The CDR3 spells CASSSGTNNNQAPLF. The covered CDR3 bases are TGTGCCAGCAGTTCCGGGACAAATAACAACCAGGCTCCGCTT.

About this clone: Gene names and germline refer to mouse. The read ends 1 residue before the CDR3 terminus; that terminus is restored from the germline J gene. V gene TRBV26 combines with J gene TRBJ2-5; D is unresolved. This CDR3 contains 13 residues. The V gene lost 3 bases and the J gene lost 1 base, with 5 bases spanning the gap. From germline, CDR1 is KGHPV and CDR2 FQNQEV (reference sequence). The DNA read from the CDR3 is TGTGCCAGCAGTCTTAGGGACCAAGACACCCAGTAC. It specifies CASSLRDQDTQY. The whole CDR3 reads CASSLRDQDTQYF.

For this clone: The genes and germline here are from mouse. The read halts 1 residue ahead of the CDR3 end, with the missing end drawn from the germline J gene. The chain employs TRBV26 and TRBJ2-5; a possible D gene is TRBD2 (7 bases). Trimming stripped 2 bases from V and 2 bases from J, with 11 bases between. Germline assignment: CDR1 KGHPV and CDR2 FQNQEV (reference sequence). The length of the CDR3 is 15 residues. The CDR3 DNA, read in part, is TGTGCCAGCAGTCTGGGGGGGCGCACCCAAGACACCCAGTAC. It specifies CASSLGGRTQDTQY. The whole CDR3 region reads CASSLGGRTQDTQYF.

Worth noting for this clone: Mouse gene names and germline throughout. Read sequence stops 1 residue before the CDR3 end, and the germline J gene provides the missing end. V is TRBV20 and J is TRBJ2-2, with no clear D. Trimming took 2 bases from V and 0 from J, leaving 7 bases between them. CDR3 length equals 14 residues. Germline lookup yields CDR1 GFQATS and CDR2 STVNSAI. This chain's CDR3 is CGARTNANTGQLYF. The part of the CDR3 DNA that was read is TGTGGTGCTAGGACAAATGCAAACACCGGGCAGCTCTAC.

Comments on this clone: Genes here carry mouse names. Read data end 1 residue before the CDR3 end; the end is taken from the germline J gene. The J gene is TRBJ2-3, the V gene TRBV26; unclear D gene. CDR1 KGHPV and CDR2 FQNQEV come from the germline V gene (reference sequence). This CDR3 comprises 14 residues. Trimming stripped 5 bases from V and 0 bases from J, with 9 bases between. CDR3 bases read: TGTGCCAGCAGTTCCTTGGACAGTGCAGAAACGCTGTAT. As protein: CASSSLDSAETLY. The whole CDR3 is CASSSLDSAETLYF.

Points on this clone: Genes and germline come from the mouse. The read terminates 1 residue before the CDR3 end, so the remaining end is supplied by the germline J gene. The chain uses TRBV1 and TRBJ1-2, with 10 bases aligning to TRBD1. The CDR3 consists of 14 residues. Germline-derived CDR1 and CDR2 are NSQYPW and LRSPGD (reference sequence). The J segment lost 4 bases and the V segment lost 1 base, leaving 0 bases of the junction unmatched. The CDR3 region is CTCSAGTGGSDYTF. The covered CDR3 bases are TGCACCTGCAGTGCAGGGACAGGGGGCTCCGACTACACC.

The sample holds a few counts of this clone. The gene names given are mouse names. The read finishes 1 residue shy of the CDR3 end, and the germline J gene is used to complete it. The chain combines TRBV23 with TRBJ2-7; the table gives TRBD1 as D, unverified against the DNA. Germline loops: CDR1 KGHTA, CDR2 FQNQQP. This CDR3 is 14 amino acids long. The covered CDR3 bases are TGCTCCAGCAGTCAATCGCCAGGGGGCGGAGAACAGTAC. It specifies CSSSQSPGGGEQY. The entire CDR3 protein is CSSSQSPGGGEQYF.

The sample holds a few counts of this clone. The gene names here belong to mouse. The missing CDR3 end, 1 residue past where the read stops, is filled in from the germline J gene. The chain couples TRBV26 to TRBJ2-1; TRBD1 matches 10 bases. Germline-derived CDR1 and CDR2 are KGHPV and FQNQEV (reference sequence). The CDR3 covers 14 residues. V shed 2 bases, J shed 7 bases, and the junction held 2 bases outside the gene matches. The covered CDR3 bases are TGTGCCAGCAGTCTGGGGACAGGGGTGGCTGAGCAGTTC. Its translation is CASSLGTGVAEQF. The full CDR3 reads CASSLGTGVAEQFF.